The rows below give T cell receptor beta chains drawn from one sample of a study of blood T cell repertoires in COVID-19. Profiling relied on immunoSEQ multiplex PCR, and the TCRdb table lists in-frame clones only, not all of them. The table shows around 190,000 clones, with approximately 78% occurring only once. Material for sequencing was PBMCs or T cells enriched from blood (not recorded which). The receptors were gathered from a man in his forties who had recovered from COVID-19. CDR3s include the opening cysteine and the closing phenylalanine or tryptophan.

v_gene	len	CDR3aa
TRBV12-3/TRBV12-4	11	CASSTFDEQFF
TRBV5-1	12	CASSLSGQPQHF
TRBV5-6	12	CASSLFPREAFF
TRBV24-1	15	CATSDSGRYTGELFF
TRBV18	15	CASSRPDRARYEQYF
TRBV5-1	14	CASSPTGGTGELFF
TRBV5-1	14	CASSYQGTQETQYF
TRBV10-1	15	CASSESEAGTYEQYF
TRBV4-2	20	CASSPTQGRTSGLAKNIQYF
TRBV23-1	12	CASKRGLGEQYF
TRBV7-9	14	CASSFNRGSQPQHF
TRBV28	16	CASSLLSSGRTNEQFF
TRBV6-5	16	CASSYSWQDSLEKLFF
TRBV3-1/TRBV3-2	15	CASSPNLGQGGGYTF
TRBV5-1	15	CASGGQGINTGELFF
TRBV3-1/TRBV3-2	12	CASSQGAGGYTF
TRBV5-1	15	CASSLAGQGGYEQYF
TRBV7-9	14	CASSPSTGTGRAFF
TRBV27	13	CASSARDRDGYTF
TRBV5-1	16	CASSTDAGTGGYELFF
TRBV4-1	16	CASMVEPSVGGYGYTF
TRBV7-8	14	CASSLLARNYGYTF
TRBV5-1	13	CASSTSGANVLTF
TRBV19	14	CASSVDRAGNTIYF
TRBV5-1	15	CASSLDSKRTGELFF
TRBV5-1	14	CASSLYRGAQPQHF
TRBV7-2	15	CASSPYLTGSQGYTF
TRBV3-1/TRBV3-2	14	CASRPGTGQETQYF
TRBV7-8	17	CASSPRSIRVRGQPQHF
TRBV19	13	CASSPRGNSPLHF
TRBV20-1	15	CSASQGTSGANVLTF
TRBV7-2	11	CASSPRETQYF
TRBV20-1	18	CSASGGESREGPTDTQYF
TRBV12-5	16	CASGLAGFPTGNEQFF
TRBV27	15	CASSLGTATNEKLFF
TRBV30	14	CAWSSRTGGGEQYF
TRBV6-5	13	CASSPGADYGYTF
TRBV7-9	16	CASSLGQGLYGEKLFF
TRBV24-1	15	CATSGGAGSYNEQFF
TRBV4-2	15	CASSSPGRVDSPLHF
TRBV5-4	16	CASSFPGSGAYNEQFF
TRBV13	13	CASSQRHSYEQYF